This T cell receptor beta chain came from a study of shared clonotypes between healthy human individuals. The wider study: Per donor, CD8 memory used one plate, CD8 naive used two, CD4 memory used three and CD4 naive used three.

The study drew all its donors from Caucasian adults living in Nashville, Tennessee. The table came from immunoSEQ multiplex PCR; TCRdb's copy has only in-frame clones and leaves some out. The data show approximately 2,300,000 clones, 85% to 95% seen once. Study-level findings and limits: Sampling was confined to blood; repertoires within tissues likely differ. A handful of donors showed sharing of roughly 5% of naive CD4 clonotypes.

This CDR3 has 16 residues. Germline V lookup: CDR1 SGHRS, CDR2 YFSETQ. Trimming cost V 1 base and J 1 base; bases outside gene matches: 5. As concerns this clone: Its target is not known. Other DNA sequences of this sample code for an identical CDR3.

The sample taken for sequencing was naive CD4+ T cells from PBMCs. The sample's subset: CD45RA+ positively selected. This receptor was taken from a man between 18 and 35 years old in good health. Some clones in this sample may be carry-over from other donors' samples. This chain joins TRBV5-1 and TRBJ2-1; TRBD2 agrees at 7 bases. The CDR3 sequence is CASSLSGAGSYNEQFF. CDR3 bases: TGCGCCAGCAGCTTGAGCGGGGCGGGGTCCTACAATGAGCAGTTCTTC.